The 19 T cell receptor beta chains listed next were all sequenced from one sample in a study of CD8+ T cells in alopecia areata. Extracted from the samples, RNA was reverse transcribed into cDNA to serve as the sequencing template. Sequencing was performed with immunoSEQ multiplex PCR; in TCRdb, only in-frame clones are kept and a portion is missing. The sample has about 4,200 clones, about 63% seen once. Input material: skin. These receptors all come from a human donor in good health.

The chain uses TRBV2 and TRBJ1-4; D may be TRBD1 (6 bases). The germline V gene has CDR1 SNHLY and CDR2 FYNNEI. The V gene lost 3 bases and the J gene lost 1 base, with 6 bases spanning the gap. This CDR3 contains 14 residues. In DNA form, the CDR3 reads TGTGCCAGCAGTGACAGGGGAACTAATGAAAAACTGTTTTTT. Protein product: CASSDRGTNEKLFF.

A single count supports this clone. J is TRBJ2-7 and V is TRBV29-1, with D perhaps matching TRBD1 (5 bases). The V gene's germline CDR1 is SQVTM and CDR2 ANQGSEA. Trimming pared 5 bases from V and 5 bases from J, leaving 16 bases between. The CDR3 runs to 13 residues. For the CDR3, the DNA is TGCAGCGTTAAAATGACAGATACCCACGAGCAGTACTTC. Translated: CSVKMTDTHEQYF.

The chain is built from TRBV7-9 and TRBJ1-1, with D possibly being TRBD1 (6 bases). This CDR3 comprises 13 residues. Germline V gene lookup returns CDR1 SEHNR and CDR2 FQNEAQ (reference sequence). V lost 1 base to trimming and J lost 5 bases, with 8 bases between them. CDR3 region: CASSLDGQTEAFF. DNA of the CDR3: TGTGCCAGCAGCTTAGACGGACAGACTGAAGCTTTCTTT.

This clone has a single count. J is TRBJ1-2 and V is TRBV7-6; the match to TRBD1 covers 9 bases. Losses at the gene ends were 5 bases for V and 4 bases for J; bases not matched to a gene: 11. Looked up from germline, CDR1 is SGHVS and CDR2 is FNYEAQ. The CDR3 consists of 16 residues. The CDR3 loop is CASSGEGQGRSYGYTF. In DNA, the CDR3 is TGTGCCAGCAGCGGAGAGGGACAGGGTCGAAGCTATGGCTACACCTTC.

The chain carries TRBV30 and TRBJ2-7; D gene unclear. The V and J ends lost 3 bases and 3 bases respectively, with 9 bases between them. The germline V gene has CDR1 GTSNPN and CDR2 SVGIG (reference sequence). This CDR3 spans 12 amino acids. This chain's CDR3 is CAWSVDRYEQYF. As DNA, the CDR3 is TGTGCCTGGAGCGTCGACCGCTACGAGCAGTACTTC. The whole variable domain, remainder taken from reference TRBV30 and TRBJ2-7, is SQTIHQWPATLVQPVGSPLSLECTVEGTSNPNLYWYRQAAGRGLQLLFYSVGIGQISSEVPQNLSASRPQDRQFILSSKKLLLSDSGFYLCAWSVDRYEQYFGPGTRLTVT.

The V gene is TRBV14, the J gene TRBJ1-4; D might be TRBD1 (6 bases). Germline-derived CDR1 and CDR2 are SGHDN and FVKESK. The CDR3 sequence is 15 residues long. The V gene lost 4 bases and the J gene lost 1 base, with 10 bases spanning the gap. The CDR3 loop reads CASSLTGQTNEKLFF. In nucleotides, the CDR3 is TGTGCCAGCAGCCTTACGGGACAAACTAATGAAAAACTGTTTTTT.

This clone showed up just a few times. The rearrangement links TRBV6-5 to TRBJ2-7; tentatively, D is TRBD2 (5 bases). The V end lost 4 bases, the J end lost 7 bases, and 20 bases lay between the germline ends. The germline V gene has CDR1 MNHEY and CDR2 SVGAGI. The CDR3 runs to 15 residues. The CDR3 nucleotides read TGTGCCAGCAGTTCCCGGGCCGGGGTTATCAGAGAGCAGTACTTC. Amino acid sequence: CASSSRAGVIREQYF.

This clone was observed a few times. This rearrangement joins TRBV14 to TRBJ2-1; perhaps TRBD1 as D (5 bases). This CDR3 comprises 14 residues. Per germline, CDR1 SGHDN and CDR2 FVKESK. V lost 5 bases, J lost 6 bases, and 14 bases lay in between. CDR3 amino acids: CASSAVGRGNEQFF. For the CDR3, the DNA is TGTGCCAGCAGCGCCGTAGGAAGGGGCAATGAGCAGTTCTTC.

The rearrangement uses TRBV19 and TRBJ1-5; 7 nucleotides align to TRBD1. The germline V gene has CDR1 LNHDA and CDR2 SQIVND (reference sequence). Trimming removed 5 bases from V and 6 bases from J; junction bases left unmatched: 10. The CDR3 has 15 amino acids. The CDR3 coding sequence is TGTGCCAGTAGTCGACCGGGACAGAGACGTCAGCCCCAGCATTTT. Translation: CASSRPGQRRQPQHF.

This clone was observed a few times. DNA of the CDR3: TGTGCCAGCGGAAAGGACAGAGCGGGAGGGCCCGGAGAGACCCAGTACTTC. Encoded protein: CASGKDRAGGPGETQYF. The chain recombines TRBV5-4 with TRBJ2-5, with 10 positions matching TRBD2. After removal of 7 bases from V and 4 bases from J, the junction contained 16 bases not matched to a gene. Germline V gene data show CDR1 as SGHNT and CDR2 as YYREEE (reference sequence). The CDR3 runs 17 residues. Drawing the rest from reference TRBV5-4 and TRBJ2-5, the complete variable domain is ETGVTQSPTHLIKTRGQQVTLRCSSQSGHNTVSWYQQALGQGPQFIFQYYREEENGRGNFPPRFSGLQFPNYSSELNVNALELDDSALYLCASGKDRAGGPGETQYFGPGTRLLVL.

The chain combines TRBV9 with TRBJ2-7, with 9 bases that match TRBD2. Germline V CDR1 and CDR2: SGDLS, YYNGEE. CDR3 size: 15 residues. The V and J ends lost 0 bases and 1 base, in that order; junction bases with no gene match: 2. CDR3 in amino acids: CASSVAAGGSYEQYF. The DNA for the CDR3 is TGTGCCAGCAGCGTAGCAGCGGGAGGATCCTACGAGCAGTACTTC.

This clone was counted between two and nine times. This chain uses TRBV19 with TRBJ1-5; 9 positions agree with TRBD1. Per the germline V gene, CDR1 is LNHDA and CDR2 is SQIVND (reference sequence). This CDR3 is 17 amino acids long. Trimming at V came to 5 bases and at J to 0 bases, leaving 8 bases not matched to a gene. CDR3 nucleotides: TGTGCCAGTAGTTCGGACAGGGGTACATTTAGCAATCAGCCCCAGCATTTT. It encodes CASSSDRGTFSNQPQHF.

This clone occurred a few times. The chain links TRBV5-1 to TRBJ2-3; D may be TRBD2 (6 bases). The CDR3 covers 20 residues. Germline V gives CDR1 SGHRS, CDR2 YFSETQ. Trimming removed 0 bases from V and 0 bases from J, with 23 bases in between. Here the CDR3 reads CASSLVSISRGSGSTDTQYF. CDR3 nucleotides: TGCGCCAGCAGCTTGGTTAGCATTTCAAGAGGGAGCGGGAGCACAGATACGCAGTATTTT.

The chain links TRBV6-5 to TRBJ2-5; 13 bases map to TRBD2. Germline V gives CDR1 MNHEY, CDR2 SVGAGI. This CDR3 has 16 amino acids. Unmatched junction bases numbered 7, after V lost 2 bases and J lost 7 bases. The CDR3 DNA reads as TGTGCCAGCAGTTACCGCGGGACTAGCGGGAAAGGGACCCAGTACTTC. Encoded protein: CASSYRGTSGKGTQYF.

The chain's CDR3 is CAISDSGSTYNEQFF. The CDR3 DNA reads as TGTGCCATCAGTGACAGCGGGAGTACCTACAATGAGCAGTTCTTC. This chain connects TRBV10-3 to TRBJ2-1; 8 bases are shared with TRBD2. From germline, CDR1 is ENHRY and CDR2 SYGVKD. The CDR3 extends over 15 amino acids. Trimming took 3 bases from V and 2 from J; bases not matched to a gene: 3.

The rearrangement uses TRBV27 and TRBJ1-4; the D is unclear. V dropped 1 base and J dropped 5 bases, with 5 bases sitting between them. Looked up from germline, CDR1 is MNHEY and CDR2 is SMNVEV (reference sequence). The CDR3 sequence is 13 residues long. The CDR3 region has the DNA TGTGCCAGCAGTTTATTGGAAAATGAAAAACTGTTTTTT. It yields the protein CASSLLENEKLFF.

The table lists this clone with a few counts. J is TRBJ2-6 and V is TRBV6-1; D ambiguous. The germline V gene has CDR1 MNHNS and CDR2 SASEGT. V was trimmed by 7 bases and J by 0 bases, leaving 7 bases between them. The CDR3 spans 14 residues. For the CDR3, the DNA is TGTGCCAGCAACAGAGCCTCTGGGGCCAACGTCCTGACTTTC. Amino acid sequence: CASNRASGANVLTF.

This clone appeared a single time. The V gene is TRBV6-1, the J gene TRBJ2-1; D is possibly TRBD2 (6 bases). Per the germline V gene, CDR1 is MNHNS and CDR2 is SASEGT. The CDR3 runs to 14 residues. V lost 4 bases to trimming and J lost 0 bases, with 7 bases between them. CDR3 coding DNA: TGTGCCAGCAGTGCGGGACTCTCCTACAATGAGCAGTTCTTC. This translates into CASSAGLSYNEQFF.

The chain carries TRBV6-1 and TRBJ1-5; 10 nucleotides agree with TRBD1. CDR1 is MNHNS, CDR2 SASEGT, per germline. V shed 5 bases and J 7 bases; nucleotides not matched to a gene: 5. This CDR3 has 14 amino acids. The CDR3 DNA follows: TGTGCCAGCAGTTGGACAGGGGGTATCCAGCCCCAGCATTTT. Its translation: CASSWTGGIQPQHF.